This T cell receptor (beta chain) is from a study of cytomegalovirus exposure and HLA in healthy donors. CDR1 is SGHDT and CDR2 is YYEEEE in the germline V gene. The CDR3 contains 15 residues. With 2 bases removed from V and 4 bases from J, the gap between germline ends came to 15 bases. This clone was recorded once. Using immunoSEQ multiplex PCR, the repertoire was profiled, and TCRdb retains in-frame clones only, with some absent. Of about 130,000 clones listed, 85% to 90% are singletons. The V call is TRBV5-6, the J call TRBJ1-2; possible D gene TRBD1, 6 bases. Sequencing used PBMCs. This TCR came from a woman in her twenties or thirties in good health and CMV-seropositive. The CDR3 nucleotides read TGTGCCAGCAGCTTACGACAGGCCCAATCCTATGGCTACACCTTC. It encodes CASSLRQAQSYGYTF.